The 32 T cell receptor beta chains in this list originate from one sample, sequenced in a study of blood T cell repertoires in COVID-19. Profiled with immunoSEQ multiplex PCR; TCRdb holds only in-frame clones, not every one. This sample has under 200,000 clones, with 75% to 85% found just once. Sequences were obtained from peripheral blood. The receptors shown here come from a human donor in a cohort sampled during active COVID-19.

The chain recombines TRBV9 with TRBJ1-2, with 9 nucleotides matching TRBD1. Germline V lookup: CDR1 SGDLS, CDR2 YYNGEE. The junction had 0 bases not matched to a gene; V was cut back by 0 bases and J by 3 bases. The CDR3 contains 14 residues. This CDR3 is CASSVGTGDYGYTF. CDR3 nucleotide sequence: TGTGCCAGCAGCGTAGGGACAGGGGACTATGGCTACACCTTC. Drawing the rest from reference TRBV9 and TRBJ1-2, the complete variable domain is DSGVTQTPKHLITATGQRVTLRCSPRSGDLSVYWYQQSLDQGLQFLIQYYNGEERAKGNILERFSAQQFPDLHSELNLSSLELGDSALYFCASSVGTGDYGYTFGSGTRLTVV.

The chain combines TRBV9 with TRBJ1-2, with TRBD1 identical over 9 bases. CDR1 is SGDLS, CDR2 YYNGEE, per germline. With V trimmed by 10 bases and J by 5 bases, 6 bases remained unmatched. CDR3 size: 12 residues. This CDR3 reads CARRGQGYGYTF. CDR3 DNA: TGTGCCCGAAGGGGACAGGGATATGGCTACACCTTC.

The CDR3 sequence is CASSLRPPSGRALGTDTQYF. For the CDR3, the DNA is TGTGCCAGCAGCTTAAGGCCGCCCAGCGGGAGGGCCCTCGGCACAGATACGCAGTATTTT. The chain has TRBV7-8 and TRBJ2-3; 10 positions match TRBD2. The CDR3 runs to 20 residues. Per germline, CDR1 SGHVS and CDR2 FQNEAQ. The V and J ends lost 2 bases and 1 base, in that order; junction bases with no gene match: 15.

The genes are TRBV19 and TRBJ2-7, with 16 bases lining up with TRBD2. CDR3 length: 17 residues. Looked up from germline, CDR1 is LNHDA and CDR2 is SQIVND (reference sequence). J lost 3 bases, V lost 3 bases, and 5 bases had no gene match. The CDR3 DNA reads as TGTGCCAGTAGTATGGGGACTAGCGGGAGGGCCAACTACGAGCAGTACTTC. Translating gives CASSMGTSGRANYEQYF.

This rearrangement joins TRBV4-3 to TRBJ2-5; no firm D call. V shed 3 bases and J shed 5 bases, with 16 bases lying between them. This CDR3 is 15 amino acids long. Per germline, CDR1 LGHNA and CDR2 YSLEER. The CDR3: CASSQSIERSETQYF. CDR3 in DNA: TGCGCCAGCAGCCAGAGTATCGAGCGATCGGAGACCCAGTACTTC.

The rearrangement uses TRBV5-4 and TRBJ2-7, with TRBD2 matching 13 bases. Trimming cost V 0 bases and J 6 bases; bases outside gene matches: 6. Per germline, CDR1 SGHNT and CDR2 YYREEE (reference sequence). CDR3 size: 16 residues. The CDR3 DNA reads TGTGCCAGCAGCTTGGGACTAGCGGGGGGCCGTGGCGAGCAGTACTTC. Translation gives CASSLGLAGGRGEQYF.

The rearrangement links TRBV12-3 or TRBV12-4 to TRBJ1-2; D is ambiguous. Trimming cost V 5 bases and J 1 base, with 8 bases left between them. CDR3 length: 13 amino acids. CDR3 residues: CASSPPLNYGYTF. DNA of the CDR3: TGTGCCAGCAGTCCCCCCCTTAACTATGGCTACACCTTC.

This clone was seen a single time. V gene TRBV9 combines with J gene TRBJ1-1, with D hard to call. Germline CDR1 and CDR2: SGDLS and YYNGEE. This CDR3 comprises 14 residues. V was trimmed by 0 bases and J by 2 bases, leaving 8 bases between them. The CDR3 DNA reads TGTGCCAGCAGCGTAGATCTACTTAACACTGAAGCTTTCTTT. Translation: CASSVDLLNTEAFF.

This clone was detected a few times. The chain recombines TRBV16 with TRBJ2-7; 12 bases match TRBD2. V lost 0 bases to trimming and J lost 4 bases; unmatched junction nucleotides: 7. The CDR3 extends over 17 amino acids. Germline values: CDR1 KGHSY, CDR2 FQNENV. CDR3 in amino acids: CASSQSTRLAGEYEQYF. The CDR3 nucleotides are TGTGCCAGCAGCCAATCCACCCGACTAGCGGGAGAATACGAGCAGTACTTC.

The chain recombines TRBV5-8 with TRBJ1-5; unclear D gene. V was pared by 4 bases and J by 2 bases, with 13 bases between. The CDR3 consists of 15 residues. The germline V gene encodes CDR1 SGHTS and CDR2 YDEGEE. The CDR3 nucleotides are TGTGCCAGCAGCCCGGAAGGTCAGGGCAATCAGCCCCAGCATTTT. It yields the protein CASSPEGQGNQPQHF.

The chain has TRBV19 and TRBJ2-3; 7 bases line up with TRBD2. This CDR3 contains 13 residues. V lost 6 bases, J lost 1 base, and 1 base stayed unmatched. Germline values: CDR1 LNHDA, CDR2 SQIVND (reference sequence). The CDR3 region has the DNA TGTGCCAGTAGAACTAGCGGCACAGATACGCAGTATTTT. This gives the protein CASRTSGTDTQYF.

This sequence joins TRBV18 and TRBJ1-1; D not certain. This CDR3 contains 14 residues. Germline V gene sequence: CDR1 KGHSH, CDR2 LQKENI. The V gene lost 3 bases and the J gene lost 0 bases, with 8 bases spanning the gap. DNA for the CDR3: TGTGCCAGCTCACCTACGGAGGTGAACACTGAAGCTTTCTTT. Translating it yields CASSPTEVNTEAFF. The whole variable domain, filled in from reference TRBV18 and TRBJ1-1, reads NAGVMQNPRHLVRRRGQEARLRCSPMKGHSHVYWYRQLPEEGLKFMVYLQKENIIDESGMPKERFSAEFPKEGPSILRIQQVVRGDSAAYFCASSPTEVNTEAFFGQGTRLTVV.

This sequence joins TRBV5-1 and TRBJ1-4; a weak D match, TRBD1 (6 bases). The CDR3 runs to 16 residues. Per the germline V gene, CDR1 is SGHRS and CDR2 is YFSETQ. Trimming took off 4 bases at V and 2 bases at J, with 15 bases between the two ends. CDR3 nucleotide sequence: TGCGCCAGCAGCCCGGGGGGCGTTGCGACTAATGAAAAACTGTTTTTT. This sequence encodes CASSPGGVATNEKLFF.

This chain uses TRBV19 with TRBJ1-3, with a weak D call TRBD1 (5 bases). The ends were cut back, 7 bases at V and 2 bases at J, with 15 bases in the middle. Germline CDR1 LNHDA, CDR2 SQIVND (reference sequence). This CDR3 has 15 residues. The CDR3 region is CASTFSGVTGNTIYF. The DNA for the CDR3 is TGTGCCAGTACTTTCTCGGGGGTGACTGGAAACACCATATATTTT.

The chain couples TRBV5-1 to TRBJ2-7, with D tentatively TRBD2 (6 bases). Deletions cut 3 bases from V and 2 bases from J, with 12 bases between. The CDR3 covers 14 residues. CDR1 is SGHRS and CDR2 is YFSETQ in the germline V gene. The CDR3, as DNA: TGCGCCAGCAGCTCGGGACTGCCACCCTACGAGCAGTACTTC. Amino acid sequence: CASSSGLPPYEQYF.

The chain recombines TRBV6-5 with TRBJ2-5; 7 bases line up with TRBD1. The junction had 8 bases not matched to a gene; V was cut back by 2 bases and J by 5 bases. The CDR3 has 15 residues. Germline assignment: CDR1 MNHEY and CDR2 SVGAGI. In DNA, the CDR3 is TGTGCCAGCAGTTACGACAGGGTCCGAGGGGAGACCCAGTACTTC. It is translated as CASSYDRVRGETQYF.

This chain joins TRBV19 and TRBJ1-1; TRBD1 is a possible D gene (6 bases). CDR1 and CDR2 from the germline V gene are LNHDA and SQIVND (reference sequence). The CDR3 has 15 amino acids. V was clipped by 1 base and J by 6 bases, with 15 bases between them. CDR3 in amino acids: CASSIASGGVSEAFF. Here the CDR3 DNA reads TGTGCCAGTAGTATAGCGTCGGGGGGCGTCTCTGAAGCTTTCTTT.

The V call is TRBV28, the J call TRBJ1-6; D possibly corresponds to TRBD1 (6 bases). The germline V and J ends were trimmed by 2 bases and 4 bases, with 15 bases remaining between them. Germline CDR1 and CDR2: MDHEN and SYDVKM. This CDR3 spans 17 amino acids. The CDR3 loop reads CASSLQGSSKYNSPLHF. CDR3 coding DNA: TGTGCCAGCAGTTTACAGGGGAGCTCCAAATATAATTCACCCCTCCACTTT.

The chain uses TRBV18 and TRBJ2-7; D remains unclear. This CDR3 has 14 residues. V was trimmed by 3 bases and J by 0 bases, leaving 9 bases between them. Germline V gene lookup returns CDR1 KGHSH and CDR2 LQKENI. The CDR3 DNA sequence: TGTGCCAGCTCACCGCGTATCGACTCCTACGAGCAGTACTTC. This translates into CASSPRIDSYEQYF. The full variable domain, with the rest looked up from reference TRBV18 and TRBJ2-7, is NAGVMQNPRHLVRRRGQEARLRCSPMKGHSHVYWYRQLPEEGLKFMVYLQKENIIDESGMPKERFSAEFPKEGPSILRIQQVVRGDSAAYFCASSPRIDSYEQYFGPGTRLTVT.

The chain uses TRBV28 and TRBJ1-1; D not certain. CDR1 and CDR2 from the germline V gene are MDHEN and SYDVKM. The CDR3 totals 11 residues. Trimming pared 8 bases from V and 5 bases from J, leaving 9 bases between. CDR3 amino acids: CASQEVTEAFF. CDR3 nucleotides: TGTGCCAGCCAGGAAGTTACTGAAGCTTTCTTT.

The chain uses TRBV7-9 and TRBJ1-1, with 11 bases matching TRBD1. The junction had 5 bases not matched to a gene; V was cut back by 5 bases and J by 3 bases. The CDR3 length is 15 residues. Germline CDR1 SEHNR, CDR2 FQNEAQ (reference sequence). CDR3 in amino acids: CASSPRDRGYTEAFF. The CDR3 region has the DNA TGTGCCAGCAGCCCGAGGGACAGGGGGTACACTGAAGCTTTCTTT.

This clone appeared once. This chain links TRBV3-1 (or the pseudogene TRBV3-2) with TRBJ2-7, with 7 bases aligning to TRBD2. Germline V gene data show CDR1 as LGHDT and CDR2 as YNNKEL (reference sequence). The CDR3 extends over 14 amino acids. With 3 bases clipped from V and 1 base from J, the junction kept 3 bases outside the gene matches. The chain's CDR3 is CASSHWGGSYEQYF. In DNA form, the CDR3 reads TGTGCCAGCAGCCACTGGGGGGGTTCCTACGAGCAGTACTTC.

The chain joins TRBV21-1 to TRBJ1-5. TRBV21-1 is a documented pseudogene. The CDR3 contains 11 residues. The CDR3 loop is CASSTRGPQHF. CDR3 DNA: TGTGCCAGCAGCACCCGGGGGCCCCAGCATTTT.

The chain couples TRBV24-1 to TRBJ1-2, with no clear D. This CDR3 region has 12 residues. V was clipped by 9 bases and J by 0 bases, with 7 bases between them. The germline gives CDR1 KGHDR, CDR2 SFDVKD. This CDR3 is CATEGPNYGYTF. For the CDR3, the DNA is TGTGCCACCGAGGGCCCTAACTATGGCTACACCTTC.

The V and J genes are TRBV28 and TRBJ2-7, with D possibly being TRBD1 (6 bases). Germline CDR1 is MDHEN and CDR2 is SYDVKM. V was pared by 6 bases and J by 2 bases, with 14 bases between. The CDR3 sequence is 14 residues long. The CDR3 region is CASRAGTSPYEQYF. Written as DNA, the CDR3 is TGTGCCAGCAGAGCCGGGACAAGTCCCTACGAGCAGTACTTC.

V is TRBV6-5 and J is TRBJ1-2; TRBD1 matches at 7 bases. The CDR3 runs 13 residues. The germline CDR1 and CDR2 sequences are MNHEY and SVGAGI. With 5 bases clipped from V and 5 bases from J, the junction kept 5 bases outside the gene matches. The CDR3 DNA reads as TGTGCCAGCAGTCCAGGGGGACGATATGGCTACACCTTC. Its protein is CASSPGGRYGYTF.

This chain uses TRBV5-4 with TRBJ2-5, with a tentative D call TRBD1 (6 bases). The germline V gene has CDR1 SGHNT and CDR2 YYREEE (reference sequence). CDR3 length equals 13 residues. Trimming stripped 5 bases from V and 2 bases from J, with 10 bases between. The CDR3 loop reads CASRLGQQETQYF. DNA of the CDR3: TGTGCCAGCAGACTAGGACAGCAAGAGACCCAGTACTTC.

This clone was picked up many times. This sample also contains other DNA sequences that code for the same CDR3. The gene calls are TRBV10-1 and TRBJ2-7; no clear D gene. In germline, CDR1 is WNHNN, CDR2 SYGVQD (reference sequence). V lost 0 bases, J lost 4 bases, and 7 bases lay in between. The CDR3 length is 13 residues. CDR3 loop: CASSESPGYEQYF. The CDR3 bases are TGCGCCAGCAGTGAGTCGCCCGGGTACGAGCAGTACTTC.

The chain is built from TRBV7-8 and TRBJ2-5; 8 bases agree with TRBD2. Germline loops: CDR1 SGHVS, CDR2 FQNEAQ. The CDR3 sequence is 16 residues long. Germline trimming cut 5 bases from V and 5 bases from J; bases unmatched to any gene: 13. CDR3 DNA sequence: TGTGCCAGCAGCCCTCCCCTACGGGAGGGGCGGGAGACCCAGTACTTC. It specifies CASSPPLREGRETQYF.

The J gene is TRBJ1-1, the V gene TRBV9, with 8 nucleotides matching TRBD1. CDR1 SGDLS and CDR2 YYNGEE come from the germline V gene. V shed 0 bases, J shed 1 base, and the junction held 8 bases outside the gene matches. This CDR3 is built from 17 residues. The CDR3 here is CASSVDAGGGGNTEAFF. In DNA, the CDR3 is TGTGCCAGCAGCGTAGACGCAGGGGGCGGGGGGAACACTGAAGCTTTCTTT.

Only one count was recorded for this clone. The gene calls are TRBV11-1 and TRBJ2-5; D uncertain. CDR1 is SGHAT and CDR2 is FQDESV in the germline V gene (reference sequence). With 1 base removed from V and 5 bases from J, the gap between germline ends came to 14 bases. The CDR3 has 15 amino acids. The CDR3 here is CASSLGTATRETQYF. CDR3 in DNA: TGTGCCAGCAGCTTAGGCACAGCCACCAGGGAGACCCAGTACTTC.

The chain recombines TRBV7-9 with TRBJ2-5; D is perhaps TRBD2 (6 bases). The ends were cut back, 2 bases at V and 4 bases at J, with 17 bases in the middle. Per the germline V gene, CDR1 is SEHNR and CDR2 is FQNEAQ (reference sequence). The CDR3 contains 16 residues. DNA for the CDR3: TGTGCCAGCAGCTTATCACCTGGGAGCGGGTCAGAGACCCAGTACTTC. Amino acids: CASSLSPGSGSETQYF.